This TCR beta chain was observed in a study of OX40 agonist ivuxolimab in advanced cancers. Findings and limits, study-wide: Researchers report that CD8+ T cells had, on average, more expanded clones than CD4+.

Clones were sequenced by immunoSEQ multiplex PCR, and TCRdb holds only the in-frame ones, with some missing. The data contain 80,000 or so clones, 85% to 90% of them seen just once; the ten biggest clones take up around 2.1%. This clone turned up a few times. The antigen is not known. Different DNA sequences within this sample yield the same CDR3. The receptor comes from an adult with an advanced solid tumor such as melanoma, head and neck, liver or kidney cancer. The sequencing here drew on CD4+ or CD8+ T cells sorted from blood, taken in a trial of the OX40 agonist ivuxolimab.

The CDR3 loop is CASRAGLSNQPQHF. DNA of the CDR3: TGTGCCAGCAGGGCAGGGTTAAGCAATCAGCCCCAGCATTTT. This chain connects TRBV2 to TRBJ1-5; D is perhaps TRBD1 (5 bases). Trimming removed 6 bases from V and 1 base from J, with 10 bases in between. CDR3 length: 14 amino acids. Germline V gene data show CDR1 as SNHLY and CDR2 as FYNNEI.